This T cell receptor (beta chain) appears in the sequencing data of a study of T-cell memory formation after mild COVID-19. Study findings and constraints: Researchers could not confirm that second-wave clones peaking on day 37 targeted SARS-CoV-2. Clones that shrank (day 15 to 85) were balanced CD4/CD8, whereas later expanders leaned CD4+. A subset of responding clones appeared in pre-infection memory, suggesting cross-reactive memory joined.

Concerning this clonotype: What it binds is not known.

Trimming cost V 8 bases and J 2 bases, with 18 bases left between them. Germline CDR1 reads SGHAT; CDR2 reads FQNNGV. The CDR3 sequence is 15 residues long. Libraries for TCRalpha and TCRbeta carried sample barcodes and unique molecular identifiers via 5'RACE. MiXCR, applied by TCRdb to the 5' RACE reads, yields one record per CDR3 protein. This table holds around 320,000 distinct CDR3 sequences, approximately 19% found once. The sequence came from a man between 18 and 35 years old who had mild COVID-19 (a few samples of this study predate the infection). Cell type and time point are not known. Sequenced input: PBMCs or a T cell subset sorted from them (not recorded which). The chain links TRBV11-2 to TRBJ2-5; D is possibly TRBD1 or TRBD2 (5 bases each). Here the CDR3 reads CASVGSGLLQETQYF. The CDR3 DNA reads TGTGCCAGCGTAGGTTCGGGGCTCCTGCAAGAGACCCAGTACTTC.